This T cell receptor beta chain was profiled in a study of Graves' ophthalmopathy and Graves' hyperthyroidism. CDR3 regions of TCR beta were amplified from RNA transcripts. Second-round multiplex PCR came after first-round RT-PCR with HTBI primers. TCRdb passed the multiplex PCR reads through MiXCR, listing each CDR3 protein once. This table holds 150,000 or so distinct CDR3 sequences, more than 30% found once. This clonotype occurred many times. CDR3 length: 13 residues. Trimming took off 2 bases at V and 6 bases at J, with 10 bases between the two ends. Germline V gene sequence: CDR1 SEHNR, CDR2 FQNEAQ (reference sequence).

The chain recombines TRBV7-9 with TRBJ1-2; D possibly corresponds to TRBD1 (5 bases). This receptor was obtained from a woman in her thirties or forties with Graves' ophthalmopathy. The sample comprised peripheral blood. CDR3 bases: TGTGCCAGCAGCTTACGGGGGGACCATGGCTACACCTTC. It translates to CASSLRGDHGYTF.